The clone carrying this TCR beta chain was seen many times. Its antigen is unidentified. The investigators amplified TCR beta CDR3 regions from RNA transcripts. The HTBI set primed first-round TCR CDR3 RT-PCR. A single record per CDR3 protein comes from TCRdb applying MiXCR to the multiplex PCR reads. Among under 300,000 distinct CDR3 sequences listed, more than 14% were seen once. The CDR3 consists of 18 residues. Germline V gene lookup returns CDR1 LGHDT and CDR2 YNNKEL (reference sequence). V lost 1 base and J lost 2, with 17 bases in between. This record comes from a study of T cells in Graves' hyperthyroidism and ophthalmopathy. Regarding the study as a whole: Onset of ophthalmopathy came a median roughly 6.5 months after the model predicted it.

This chain links TRBV3-1 with TRBJ2-2; possible D gene TRBD1, 6 bases. The receptor was derived from a woman between 40 and 50 years old with Graves' hyperthyroidism that later progressed to Graves' ophthalmopathy. Sequencing used blood. CDR3 DNA: TGTGCCAGCAGCCAAGTACACGCAGGGGTCTACAACACCGGGGAGCTGTTTTTT. This codes for CASSQVHAGVYNTGELFF.